This T cell receptor (beta chain) was sequenced during a study of cytotoxic CD8 clonotypes in ibrutinib-treated CLL (dated by TCRdb to about 2021). Describing the broader study: In this cohort, around 15 patients were treatment-naive and under 13 were relapsed/refractory, while around 17 had unmutated IGHV. Responses were partial in around 24 patients and complete in 2; after median approximately 5.5 years follow-up, about 14 stayed in remission and roughly twelve progressed. Samples at response were collected after a median of about 11 months of treatment, with a range of about 6 to 40 months. On average, each sample yielded hundreds of thousands of productive templates and 80,000 to 95,000 productive rearrangements. Of the approximately 87 participants in the trial, roughly 25 had longitudinal samples available. Cryopreserved peripheral blood mononuclear cells were collected at three points: before therapy, at response, and at either sustained remission or disease progression.

For TCR beta library preparation, roughly 2 micrograms of genomic DNA was extracted from cryopreserved PBMCs. High-throughput TCR beta sequencing was performed on longitudinal blood samples from CLL patients receiving ibrutinib monotherapy. The patients took part in an open-label, single-center phase 2 trial of ibrutinib monotherapy. A MiSeq instrument was used for deep resolution sequencing, which targeted depths ranging from 1 in 1 million up to 1 in 200,000 T cells, with coverage averaging 10x for each clonotype. The immunoSEQ hsTCRB Kit was used to generate TCR beta libraries. Processing in the source paper ran as follows. The data were analyzed with ImmunoSEQ Analyzer and ImmunoSEQ Data Assistant, and V, D and J gene assignments followed IMGT definitions. Clonality, which ranges from 0 to 1, was calculated by subtracting the normalized Shannon entropy of productive rearrangement frequencies from one. Only overrepresented clonotypes making up at least 0.05% of each patient's repertoire were included in the public clonotype analysis. Repertoires from some 13 age-matched healthy donors in immuneACCESS were used as clonality controls. The table was pulled from immuneACCESS by TCRdb, which kept in-frame rearrangements only. Such tables lose some clones; where checked, under half of the loss comes from unresolved V genes, and the rest has no known cause. That table supplies the V and J calls and clone size; D and trimming were determined from the DNA. This sample is represented by about 84,000 clones; 70% to 90% of them were singletons. The top ten clonotypes cover 5.4% of the sample.

The research as a whole found: Sampling times were not matched between sustained-remission and progressing patients, and lymph node repertoires were not studied. Clonality increased at ibrutinib response, stayed stable in sustained remission, and fell back toward baseline at progression. Public clonotypes were found to be uncommon and were observed to contract or remain stable during treatment; the increase in clonality was shown to reflect expansion of private clonotypes at ibrutinib response. Baseline clonality exceeded that of age-matched healthy donors and correlated strongly with circulating CD8+ T-cell counts.

According to the germline V gene, CDR1 reads MNHEY and CDR2 reads SVGAGI. The junction carries 14 bases between V and J, which are trimmed by 8 bases and 7 bases respectively. Measured from the cysteine to the phenylalanine, the CDR3 is 13 residues long. The kept DNA is CDR3 alone, 39 bases in frame from the first base. A remark on this clone: Its antigen is unknown. It has no much larger one-base neighbor in the sample; base qualities were not kept.

This TCR was sampled from a human donor with chronic lymphocytic leukemia. Recombination connected TRBV6-5 to TRBJ1-4; TRBD1 is a possible D gene, resting on 5 matching bases. This material consisted of PBMCs, taken before ibrutinib treatment. The DNA sequence is given as TGTGCCAGCCAACGAGGGGTTTCTGAAAAACTGTTTTTT. Protein translation: CASQRGVSEKLFF.